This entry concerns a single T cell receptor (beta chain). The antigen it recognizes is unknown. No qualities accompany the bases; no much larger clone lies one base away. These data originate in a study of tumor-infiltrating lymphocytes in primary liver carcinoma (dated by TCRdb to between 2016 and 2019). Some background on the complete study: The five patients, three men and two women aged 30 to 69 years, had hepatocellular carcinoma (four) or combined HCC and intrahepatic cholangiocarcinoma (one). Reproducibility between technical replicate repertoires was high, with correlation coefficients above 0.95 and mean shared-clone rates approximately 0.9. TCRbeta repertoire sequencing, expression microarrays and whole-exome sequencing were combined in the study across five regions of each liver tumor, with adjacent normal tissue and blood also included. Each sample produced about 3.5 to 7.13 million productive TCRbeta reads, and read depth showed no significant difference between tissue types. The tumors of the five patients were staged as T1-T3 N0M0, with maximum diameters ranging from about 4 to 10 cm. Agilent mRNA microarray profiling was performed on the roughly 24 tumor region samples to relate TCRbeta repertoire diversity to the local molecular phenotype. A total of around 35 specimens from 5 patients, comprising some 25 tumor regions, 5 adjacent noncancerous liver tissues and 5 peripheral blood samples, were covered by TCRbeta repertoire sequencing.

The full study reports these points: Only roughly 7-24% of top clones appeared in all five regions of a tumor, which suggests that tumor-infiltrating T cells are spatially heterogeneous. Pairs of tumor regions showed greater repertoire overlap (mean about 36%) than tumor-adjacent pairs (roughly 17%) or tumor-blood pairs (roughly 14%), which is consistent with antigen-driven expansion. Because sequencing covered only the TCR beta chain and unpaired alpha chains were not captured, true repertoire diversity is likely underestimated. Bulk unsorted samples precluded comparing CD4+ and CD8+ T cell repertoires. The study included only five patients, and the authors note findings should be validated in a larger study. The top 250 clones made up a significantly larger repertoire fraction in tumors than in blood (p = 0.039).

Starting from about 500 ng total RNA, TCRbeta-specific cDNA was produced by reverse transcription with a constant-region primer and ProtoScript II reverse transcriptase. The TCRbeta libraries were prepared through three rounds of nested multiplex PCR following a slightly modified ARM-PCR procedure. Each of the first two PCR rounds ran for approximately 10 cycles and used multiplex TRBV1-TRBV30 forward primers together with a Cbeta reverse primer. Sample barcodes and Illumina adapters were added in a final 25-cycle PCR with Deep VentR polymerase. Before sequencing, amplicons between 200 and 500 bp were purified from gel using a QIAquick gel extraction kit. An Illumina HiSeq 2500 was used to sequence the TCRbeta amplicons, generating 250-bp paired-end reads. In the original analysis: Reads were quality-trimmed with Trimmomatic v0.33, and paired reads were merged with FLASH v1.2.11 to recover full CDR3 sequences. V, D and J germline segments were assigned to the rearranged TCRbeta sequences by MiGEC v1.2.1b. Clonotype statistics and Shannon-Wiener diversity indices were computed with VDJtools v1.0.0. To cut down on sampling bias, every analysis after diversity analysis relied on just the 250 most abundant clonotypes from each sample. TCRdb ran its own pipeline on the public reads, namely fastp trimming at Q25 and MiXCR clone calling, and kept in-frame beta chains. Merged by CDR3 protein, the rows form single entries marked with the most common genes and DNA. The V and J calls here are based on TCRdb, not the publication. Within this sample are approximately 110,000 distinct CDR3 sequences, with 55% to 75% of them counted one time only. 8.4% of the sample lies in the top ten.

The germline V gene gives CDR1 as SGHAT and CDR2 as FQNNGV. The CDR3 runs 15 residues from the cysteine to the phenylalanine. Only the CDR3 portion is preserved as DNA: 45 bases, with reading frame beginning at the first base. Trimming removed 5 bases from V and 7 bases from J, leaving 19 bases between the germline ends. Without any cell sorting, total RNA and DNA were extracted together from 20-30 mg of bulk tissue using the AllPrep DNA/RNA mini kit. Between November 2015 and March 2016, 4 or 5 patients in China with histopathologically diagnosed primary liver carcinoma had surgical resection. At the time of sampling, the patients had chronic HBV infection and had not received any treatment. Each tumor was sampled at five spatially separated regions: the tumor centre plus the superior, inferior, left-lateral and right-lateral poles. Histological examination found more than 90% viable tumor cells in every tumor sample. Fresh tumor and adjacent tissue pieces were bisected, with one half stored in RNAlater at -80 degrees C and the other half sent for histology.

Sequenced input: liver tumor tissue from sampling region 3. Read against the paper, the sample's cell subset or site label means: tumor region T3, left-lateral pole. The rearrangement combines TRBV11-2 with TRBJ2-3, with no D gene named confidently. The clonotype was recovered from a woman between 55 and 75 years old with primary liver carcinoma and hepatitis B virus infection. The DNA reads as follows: TGTGCCAGCAGCATCGAGCGAGGCCGACTCTATACGCAGTATTTT. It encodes CASSIERGRLYTQYF.